This record looks at one T cell receptor beta chain sequence and its context. This entry comes from a study of blood T cells in healthy people across ages. A sample-barcoded 5' primer and a J-beta primer mix were used in a second PCR of about 6 to 11 cycles. Each cDNA molecule, via a template-switch adaptor with 12 random nucleotides, was tagged. Each sample yielded at least 2.5 million CDR3-containing paired-end reads. Via MiXCR, TCRdb re-called the 5' RACE reads, giving one row per CDR3 protein. The sample contains some 1,800,000 distinct CDR3 sequences, about two fifths of which appear only once. Those donating, healthy Caucasian individuals from Russia, were aged about 6 to 90. This sequence was found in a human donor in good health. Sequences were obtained from blood.

CDR3 DNA: TGCAGTGCTGGGATACTGGATGGCTACACCTTC. Amino acids: CSAGILDGYTF. The rearrangement uses TRBV20-1 and TRBJ1-2; unclear D gene. V was pared by 5 bases and J by 6 bases, with 10 bases between. The CDR3 extends over 11 amino acids. Germline V CDR1 and CDR2: DFQATT, SNEGSKA (reference sequence).